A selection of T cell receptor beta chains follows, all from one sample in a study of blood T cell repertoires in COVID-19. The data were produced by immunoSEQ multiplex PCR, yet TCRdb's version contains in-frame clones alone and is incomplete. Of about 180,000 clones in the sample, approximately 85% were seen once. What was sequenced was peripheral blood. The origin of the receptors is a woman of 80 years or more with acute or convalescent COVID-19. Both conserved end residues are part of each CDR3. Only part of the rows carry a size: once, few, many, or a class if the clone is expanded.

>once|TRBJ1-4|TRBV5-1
CASSLGSGGGKLFF
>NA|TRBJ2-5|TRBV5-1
CASSFSGTQYF
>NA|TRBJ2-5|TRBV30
CAWKPLAGGAETQYF
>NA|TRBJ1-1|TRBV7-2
CASSIRPSNRDSLNTEAFF
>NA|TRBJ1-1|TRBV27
CASSLRQAKNTEAFF
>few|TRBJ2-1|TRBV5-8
CASSRPGLAGADEQFF
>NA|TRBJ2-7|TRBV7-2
CASSPTSGLAYEQYF
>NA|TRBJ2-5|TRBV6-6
CASSHGFAGETQYF
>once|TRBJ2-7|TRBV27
CASSLRSGVGEQYF
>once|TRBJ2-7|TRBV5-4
CASSPRETGGGYEQYF
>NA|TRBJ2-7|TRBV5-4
CASTLQGPSGEQYF
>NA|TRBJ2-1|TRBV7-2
CASSQGVLAGDEQFF
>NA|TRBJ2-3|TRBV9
CASRPGLLSTDTQYF
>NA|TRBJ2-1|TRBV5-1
CASSFTTSADNEQFF
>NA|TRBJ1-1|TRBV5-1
CASSSVENTEAFF
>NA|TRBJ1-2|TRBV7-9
CASSPGQNYGYTF
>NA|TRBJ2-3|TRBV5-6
CASSFDNTDTQYF
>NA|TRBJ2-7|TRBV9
CASSVGRGGSYEQYF
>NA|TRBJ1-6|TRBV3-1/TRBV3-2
CASSQESGGSSYNSPLHF
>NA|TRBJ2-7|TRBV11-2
CASSLGQESGRRQYF
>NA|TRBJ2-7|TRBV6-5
CASSTERTGWDEQYF
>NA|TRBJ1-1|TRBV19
CASSIHQGTNTEAFF
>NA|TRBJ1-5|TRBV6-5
CASSFDRGSNQPQHF
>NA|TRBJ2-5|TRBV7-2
CASSLPGLAGGLPRETQYF
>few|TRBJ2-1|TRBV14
CASSQVTDSYNEQFF
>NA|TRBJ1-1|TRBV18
CASSSNFQGATEAFF
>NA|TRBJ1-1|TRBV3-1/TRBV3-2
CASSQEGGGRRAEAFF
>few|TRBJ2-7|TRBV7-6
CASSSGRQGLSYEQYF
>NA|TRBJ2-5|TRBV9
CASSVAGLAGGETQYF
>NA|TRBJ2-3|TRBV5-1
CASSFSPTGGTDTQYF
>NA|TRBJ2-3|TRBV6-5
CASSYEAGWTDTQYF
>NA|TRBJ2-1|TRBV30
CAWRGPGGSEQFF
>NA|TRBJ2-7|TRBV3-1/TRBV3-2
CASSQAGGPGEQYF
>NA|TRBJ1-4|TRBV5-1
CASSPGGDEKLFF
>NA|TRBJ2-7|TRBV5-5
CASSLPGGEQYF
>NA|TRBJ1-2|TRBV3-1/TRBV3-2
CASSPRGGNYGYTF
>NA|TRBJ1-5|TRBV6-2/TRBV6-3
CASSLGGGSNQPQHF
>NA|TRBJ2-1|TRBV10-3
CATRLAGDSEQFF
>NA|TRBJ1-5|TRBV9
CASSGAPGNQPQHF
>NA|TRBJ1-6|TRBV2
CASRGGTVNSPLHF
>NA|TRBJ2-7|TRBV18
CASSPPGAYEQYF
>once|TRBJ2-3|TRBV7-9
CASSLGRRSASTDTQYF
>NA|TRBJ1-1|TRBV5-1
CASSLTQANTEAFF
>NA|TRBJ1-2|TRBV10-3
CAITEGQGADGYTF
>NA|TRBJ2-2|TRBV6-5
CASSYQQGVFGELFF
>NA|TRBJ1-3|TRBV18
CASSPAGGLSGNTIYF
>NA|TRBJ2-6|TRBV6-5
CATGGANVLTF
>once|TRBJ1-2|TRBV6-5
CASSYSKGQGRYGYTF
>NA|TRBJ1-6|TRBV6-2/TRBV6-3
CASSSGQHRFVYNSPLHF
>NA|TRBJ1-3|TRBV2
CASSDGVGNTIYF
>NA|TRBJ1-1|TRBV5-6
CASSLAPGNTEAFF
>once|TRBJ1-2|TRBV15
CATSRGHNSNYGYTF
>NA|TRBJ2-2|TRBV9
CASSVVPSSGANTGELFF
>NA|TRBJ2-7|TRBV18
CASSPTRGIQDRVDEQYF